Shown below are 23 T cell receptor beta chains from a single sample sequenced in a study of CD8+ T cells in alopecia areata. As to treatment: oral pan-JAK inhibitor, 5-10 mg twice daily. Sequencing used cDNA as its template, made by extracting RNA and reverse transcribing it. The assay was immunoSEQ multiplex PCR, and TCRdb's table has in-frame clones only and misses some. This table holds 200,000 to 250,000 clones, approximately 67% found once. The sequencing used CD4+ T cells sorted from blood, collected between weeks 44 and 45, from a patient treated with tofacitinib. The receptors shown here come from a human donor with alopecia areata.

The table lists this clone with a few counts. The V gene is TRBV11-2, the J gene TRBJ2-3; possibly TRBD2 for D (5 bases). Germline values: CDR1 SGHAT, CDR2 FQNNGV. The CDR3 is made up of 18 amino acids. V gave up 6 bases and J gave up 1 base, with 23 bases separating them. The DNA for the CDR3 is TGTGCCAGCAGGGCCACTAAGCGCGGACTCGCCGGCACAGATACGCAGTATTTT. This gives the protein CASRATKRGLAGTDTQYF.

The V call is TRBV14, the J call TRBJ2-1; either TRBD1 or TRBD2 may fit D (5 bases each). The V gene's germline CDR1 is SGHDN and CDR2 FVKESK. Trimming left V 0 bases short and J 7 bases short, with 16 bases between. The CDR3 totals 16 residues. CDR3 coding DNA: TGTGCCAGCAGCCAAGATCTAAGTCTTGGGGGAAATGAGCAGTTCTTC. Translation gives CASSQDLSLGGNEQFF. Full variable domain (remainder filled in from reference TRBV14 and TRBJ2-1): EAGVTQFPSHSVIEKGQTVTLRCDPISGHDNLYWYRRVMGKEIKFLLHFVKESKQDESGMPNNRFLAERTGGTYSTLKVQPAELEDSGVYFCASSQDLSLGGNEQFFGPGTRLTVL.

The chain couples TRBV9 to TRBJ2-7; D is possibly TRBD1 (6 bases). The germline V and J ends were trimmed by 2 bases and 7 bases, with 19 bases remaining between them. Germline V gives CDR1 SGDLS, CDR2 YYNGEE. The CDR3 consists of 15 residues. The DNA for the CDR3 is TGTGCCAGCAGCGTGAGTACGGACAGTTCACAAGAGCAGTACTTC. This sequence encodes CASSVSTDSSQEQYF.

The rearrangement joins TRBV7-2 to TRBJ2-5; the D is unclear. CDR1 SGHTA and CDR2 FQGNSA come from the germline V gene. This CDR3 region has 15 residues. V was trimmed by 5 bases and J by 4 bases, leaving 17 bases between them. The CDR3, as DNA: TGTGCCAGCAGCCCGACCCGGACCGATCCAGAGACCCAGTACTTC. Its translation is CASSPTRTDPETQYF.

The chain employs TRBV30 and TRBJ1-5, with TRBD1 matching over 7 bases. This CDR3 contains 15 residues. With V trimmed by 0 bases and J by 3 bases, 5 bases remained unmatched. The germline V gene has CDR1 GTSNPN and CDR2 SVGIG (reference sequence). The CDR3 sequence: CAWSVLQGNNQPQHF. Here the CDR3 DNA reads TGTGCCTGGAGTGTCCTACAGGGGAACAATCAGCCCCAGCATTTT. Filled out from reference TRBV30 and TRBJ1-5, the complete variable domain reads SQTIHQWPATLVQPVGSPLSLECTVEGTSNPNLYWYRQAAGRGLQLLFYSVGIGQISSEVPQNLSASRPQDRQFILSSKKLLLSDSGFYLCAWSVLQGNNQPQHFGDGTRLSIL.

This clone was observed a handful of times. CDR3 DNA sequence: TGTGCCAGCACCCACGGATCACTGAATTCACCCCTCCACTTT. It translates to CASTHGSLNSPLHF. The chain joins TRBV7-2 to TRBJ1-6; the D is unclear. Germline assignment: CDR1 SGHTA and CDR2 FQGNSA. Trimming stripped 7 bases from V and 7 bases from J, with 14 bases between. This CDR3 has 14 residues.

This clone was counted between two and nine times. The chain joins TRBV5-1 to TRBJ2-1, with D perhaps matching TRBD2 (7 bases). There are 15 residues in the CDR3. Germline V CDR1 and CDR2: SGHRS, YFSETQ. V dropped 4 bases and J dropped 7 bases, with 18 bases sitting between them. CDR3 region: CASSPEGGLGNEQFF. CDR3 bases: TGCGCCAGCAGCCCGGAGGGGGGGCTGGGAAATGAGCAGTTCTTC.

The genes are TRBV7-3 and TRBJ2-1; D unresolved. Per germline, CDR1 SGHTA and CDR2 FQGTGA. The CDR3 contains 12 residues. V was trimmed by 2 bases and J by 16 bases, leaving 15 bases between them. The chain's CDR3 is CASSLVGLQLFF. CDR3 in DNA: TGTGCCAGCAGCTTAGTAGGCTTACAGCTTTTCTTC.

This chain links TRBV29-1 with TRBJ2-1; no firm D call. This CDR3 comprises 11 residues. Germline values: CDR1 SQVTM, CDR2 ANQGSEA. Trimming stripped 5 bases from V and 10 bases from J, with 12 bases between. In nucleotides, the CDR3 is TGCAGCGTTTCCCAGAACTCGGAGCAGTTCTTC. Its protein is CSVSQNSEQFF.

This sequence joins TRBV19 and TRBJ1-1; tentative D call: TRBD1 (6 bases). CDR3 length equals 12 residues. Germline V gene lookup returns CDR1 LNHDA and CDR2 SQIVND (reference sequence). V gave up 5 bases and J gave up 7 bases, with 11 bases separating them. Written as DNA, the CDR3 is TGTGCCAGTAGTCCCCGGACAGATGAAGCTTTCTTT. The encoded protein is CASSPRTDEAFF.

V and J are TRBV27 and TRBJ2-7; 8 bases are a match to TRBD2. Germline values: CDR1 MNHEY, CDR2 SMNVEV (reference sequence). The CDR3 length is 13 residues. Trimming removed 7 bases from V and 3 bases from J; junction bases left unmatched: 5. CDR3 residues: CASTRSGGYEQYF. The CDR3, as DNA: TGTGCCAGCACCCGAAGCGGGGGCTACGAGCAGTACTTC.

The rearrangement uses TRBV4-3 and TRBJ1-1, with a weak D call TRBD1 (6 bases). V lost 1 base and J 6 bases, leaving 18 bases between the germline ends. This CDR3 region has 16 residues. Germline loops: CDR1 LGHNA, CDR2 YSLEER. CDR3 in amino acids: CASSQGGDRTPAEAFF. The CDR3 bases are TGCGCCAGCAGCCAAGGGGGCGACAGGACGCCCGCTGAAGCTTTCTTT.

This clone was seen only a few times. The chain recombines TRBV4-3 with TRBJ1-1; D gene uncertain. Germline V CDR1 and CDR2: LGHNA, YSLEER. The V end lost 0 bases, the J end lost 6 bases, and 23 bases lay between the germline ends. The CDR3 runs 18 residues. The CDR3: CASSQDFLLDFLDAEAFF. The DNA for the CDR3 is TGCGCCAGCAGCCAAGATTTTCTTCTGGACTTTTTAGACGCTGAAGCTTTCTTT.

The rearrangement uses TRBV30 and TRBJ1-1; D perhaps matches TRBD1 (5 bases). Germline V gene lookup returns CDR1 GTSNPN and CDR2 SVGIG (reference sequence). The CDR3 length is 16 residues. The germline V and J ends were trimmed by 2 bases and 4 bases, with 20 bases remaining between them. Written as DNA, the CDR3 is TGTGCCTGGAGTAGGGCGGCGGCAGGGCGGACCACTGAAGCTTTCTTT. Amino acids: CAWSRAAAGRTTEAFF.

The chain has TRBV10-3 and TRBJ1-4, with 8 bases lining up with TRBD1. V was clipped by 4 bases and J by 6 bases; unmatched bases: 10. The CDR3 has 16 amino acids. CDR1 and CDR2 from the germline V gene are ENHRY and SYGVKD. As DNA, the CDR3 is TGTGCCATCAGTGGGGGGACAGGCACAGACGATGAAAAACTGTTTTTT. This codes for CAISGGTGTDDEKLFF.

CDR3 loop: CASSSQGRATDTQYF. CDR3 DNA sequence: TGTGCCAGTAGCTCGCAGGGGCGAGCCACAGATACGCAGTATTTT. The chain combines TRBV19 with TRBJ2-3, with a tentative D call TRBD1 (6 bases). Germline V gives CDR1 LNHDA, CDR2 SQIVND (reference sequence). This CDR3 region has 15 residues. V lost 6 bases to trimming and J lost 2 bases, with 15 bases between them.

The rearrangement uses TRBV11-3 and TRBJ2-1; maybe TRBD1 (6 bases). This CDR3 region has 14 residues. Between the trimmed V and J ends, which lost 4 bases and 5 bases, there was a span of 12 bases. Germline values: CDR1 SGHNT, CDR2 YENEEA. The CDR3, as DNA: TGTGCCAGCAGCTCCGGGACACTACACAATGAGCAGTTCTTC. As protein: CASSSGTLHNEQFF.

The chain recombines TRBV30 with TRBJ2-2; TRBD1 matches at 8 bases. The CDR3 is 15 amino acids. The germline V gene has CDR1 GTSNPN and CDR2 SVGIG (reference sequence). J was trimmed by 3 bases and V by 3 bases; bases with no gene match: 6. This CDR3 is CAWRGNRGYTGELFF. The CDR3 DNA sequence: TGTGCCTGGAGAGGGAACAGGGGGTACACCGGGGAGCTGTTTTTT.

The rearrangement joins TRBV29-1 to TRBJ1-2, with 7 positions matching TRBD1. J lost 0 bases, V lost 0 bases, and 7 bases had no gene match. The CDR3 runs 16 residues. CDR1 is SQVTM, CDR2 ANQGSEA, per germline. CDR3 loop: CSVEEFRGQSNYGYTF. Here the CDR3 DNA reads TGCAGCGTTGAAGAATTTCGGGGACAGTCTAACTATGGCTACACCTTC.

The chain links TRBV7-2 to TRBJ2-2; D possibly matches TRBD1 or TRBD2 (5 bases each). Germline-derived CDR1 and CDR2 are SGHTA and FQGNSA. Trimming cost V 5 bases and J 4 bases, with 20 bases left between them. The CDR3 spans 17 residues. The CDR3 loop reads CASSHRGRGGRTGELFF. The CDR3 DNA reads as TGTGCCAGCAGCCACCGGGGCCGGGGTGGCCGCACCGGGGAGCTGTTTTTT. The entire variable domain, with the rest obtained from reference TRBV7-2 and TRBJ2-2, is as follows: GAGVSQSPSNKVTEKGKDVELRCDPISGHTALYWYRQSLGQGLEFLIYFQGNSAPDKSGLPSDRFSAERTGGSVSTLTIQRTQQEDSAVYLCASSHRGRGGRTGELFFGEGSRLTVL.

The genes are TRBV5-1 and TRBJ2-2; D perhaps matches TRBD1 (6 bases). Trimming left V 1 base short and J 5 bases short, with 12 bases between. Per the germline V gene, CDR1 is SGHRS and CDR2 is YFSETQ. The CDR3 is 15 residues long. CDR3 in amino acids: CASSLQGFSTGELFF. For the CDR3, the DNA is TGCGCCAGCAGCTTGCAGGGGTTCTCGACCGGGGAGCTGTTTTTT.

V gene TRBV30 combines with J gene TRBJ1-5; unclear D gene. Germline loops: CDR1 GTSNPN, CDR2 SVGIG (reference sequence). This CDR3 is 12 amino acids long. Deletions cut 4 bases from V and 5 bases from J, with 9 bases between. The CDR3 DNA sequence: TGTGCCTGGAACGTTCAAGATCAGCCCCAGCATTTT. It is translated as CAWNVQDQPQHF.

This clone was observed a few times. The sample has other DNA sequences that encode this CDR3 too. The CDR3 loop reads CASSRDSNQPQHF. CDR3 nucleotides: TGTGCCAGCAGTAGGGATAGCAATCAGCCCCAGCATTTT. V and J are TRBV2 and TRBJ1-5; D not certain. V was clipped by 5 bases and J by 0 bases, with 5 bases between them. The length of the CDR3 is 13 residues. The germline V gene has CDR1 SNHLY and CDR2 FYNNEI.